Each of the 20 T cell receptor beta chains below was sequenced from the same sample in a study of T cells in Graves' hyperthyroidism and ophthalmopathy. TCR beta CDR3 regions were amplified from RNA. When the TCR CDR3 underwent first-round RT-PCR, the HTBI primer set was used. TCRdb re-derived calls from the multiplex PCR reads in MiXCR, one entry per CDR3 protein. The data show approximately 400,000 distinct CDR3 sequences, roughly an eighth seen once. Sequenced sample: blood. These receptors were collected from a man between 50 and 59 years old with Graves' ophthalmopathy.

Points on this clonotype: A much bigger clone sits one base away, suggesting this may be a read error. This sequence joins TRBV29-1 and TRBJ2-5; D gene unclear. The length of the CDR3 is 11 residues. Between the trimmed V and J ends, which lost 7 bases and 3 bases, there was a span of 9 bases. Germline CDR1 is SQVTM and CDR2 is ANQGSEA. Written as DNA, the CDR3 is TGCAGCGAGAAAATGGAAGAGACCCAGTACTTC. It encodes CSEKMEETQYF.

This clonotype was recorded many times. The chain employs TRBV15 and TRBJ2-1, with 9 bases fitting TRBD2. Germline loops: CDR1 LNHNV, CDR2 YYDKDF (reference sequence). V lost 1 base to trimming and J lost 9 bases; unmatched junction nucleotides: 1. CDR3 size: 13 residues. The DNA for the CDR3 is TGTGCCACCAGCAGAGCACTAGCGGGTGAGCAGTTCTTC. Its protein is CATSRALAGEQFF.

The V and J genes are TRBV29-1 and TRBJ2-7; TRBD2 aligns across 7 bases. Germline V CDR1 and CDR2: SQVTM, ANQGSEA. The trim removed 7 bases at V and 7 bases at J, leaving 10 bases unmatched. CDR3 size: 12 residues. DNA of the CDR3: TGCAGCGCTGTCGACGGGAGGTTAGAGCAGTACTTC. Translating it yields CSAVDGRLEQYF.

This clonotype has a count of ten or more. The chain links TRBV7-9 to TRBJ2-3; D is uncertain. V shed 5 bases and J shed 3 bases, with 12 bases lying between them. Germline CDR1 and CDR2: SEHNR and FQNEAQ (reference sequence). The CDR3 spans 14 residues. CDR3 sequence reads: CASSQSGQTDTQYF. In nucleotides, the CDR3 is TGTGCCAGCAGCCAGAGTGGGCAGACAGATACGCAGTATTTT.

As regards this clonotype: This may be a read error: a much more frequent sequence differs by one nucleotide. The rearrangement joins TRBV9 to TRBJ2-1; a possible D gene is TRBD2 (6 bases). In germline, CDR1 is SGDLS, CDR2 YYNGEE. Between the trimmed V and J ends, which lost 4 bases and 4 bases, there was a span of 27 bases. The CDR3 is made up of 19 amino acids. CDR3 nucleotide sequence: TGTGCCAGCAGCCCCCGTGCTCGCGGGAAGGCCGAGGAGTACAATGAGCAGTTCTTC. Its protein is CASSPRARGKAEEYNEQFF.

The table lists this clonotype with many counts. CDR3 residues: CAIKAGSSYEQYF. The CDR3 coding sequence is TGTGCCATCAAAGCCGGGAGCTCCTACGAGCAGTACTTC. This chain links TRBV10-3 with TRBJ2-7, with a tentative D call TRBD2 (6 bases). The V gene lost 7 bases and the J gene lost 0 bases, with 10 bases spanning the gap. The V gene's germline CDR1 is ENHRY and CDR2 SYGVKD. The CDR3 runs to 13 residues.

This clonotype was observed at least ten times. A read error is possible here, since a much larger clone lies one base away. The gene calls are TRBV3-1 and TRBJ2-5, with 7 bases that match TRBD1. With V trimmed by 4 bases and J by 4 bases, 3 bases remained unmatched. Looked up from germline, CDR1 is LGHDT and CDR2 is YNNKEL (reference sequence). The CDR3 is 13 residues long. The CDR3 DNA is TGTGCCAGCAGCCTGAGGGGGCTAGAGACCCAGTACTTC. The encoded protein is CASSLRGLETQYF.

This clonotype was seen at least ten times. The chain links TRBV5-6 to TRBJ2-7; TRBD2 matches at 7 bases. The CDR3 totals 17 residues. The junction had 10 bases not matched to a gene; V was cut back by 1 base and J by 0 bases. Germline-derived CDR1 and CDR2 are SGHDT and YYEEEE. The CDR3 sequence is CASSLYLGGGSSYEQYF. The CDR3 bases are TGTGCCAGCAGCTTGTATCTGGGCGGCGGGAGCTCCTACGAGCAGTACTTC.

Worth noting for this clonotype: This may be a read error, as it is one base from a much larger clone. The V gene is TRBV6-1, the J gene TRBJ1-2; possibly TRBD1 for D (6 bases). Trimming removed 10 bases at V and 8 bases at J, with 20 bases between. The CDR3 is 13 amino acids. Germline lookup yields CDR1 MNHNS and CDR2 SASEGT. CDR3 coding DNA: TGTGCCAACGGGGCTCTGGGGGCGAACGGCTACACCTTC. It codes for CANGALGANGYTF.

A few counts support this clonotype. The rearrangement joins TRBV27 to TRBJ1-6; D is possibly TRBD1 (6 bases). The CDR3 length is 16 residues. Trimming removed 4 bases from V and 6 bases from J, with 16 bases in between. Germline V gene data show CDR1 as MNHEY and CDR2 as SMNVEV (reference sequence). In DNA form, the CDR3 reads TGTGCCAGCAGTTCAGAGTGGGGGGCAGCTAATTCACCCCTCCACTTT. This encodes CASSSEWGAANSPLHF.

The sample holds many counts of this clonotype. The J gene is TRBJ2-5, the V gene TRBV27; unclear D gene. The V end was cut by 5 bases, the J end by 5 bases, with 9 bases between. CDR1 is MNHEY, CDR2 SMNVEV, per germline (reference sequence). This CDR3 is built from 12 residues. Here the CDR3 DNA reads TGTGCCAGCAGTACCCTAGGGGAGACCCAGTACTTC. Protein sequence: CASSTLGETQYF.

This clonotype was picked up many times. In DNA, the CDR3 is TGTGCCAGCAGCTCACAGGGGGCCAAAAACATTCAGTACTTC. Translation gives CASSSQGAKNIQYF. The rearrangement links TRBV11-1 to TRBJ2-4, with TRBD1 matching 7 bases. V dropped 4 bases and J dropped 1; count of bases not matched to a gene: 1. CDR3 length: 14 residues. Germline lookup yields CDR1 SGHAT and CDR2 FQDESV (reference sequence). Complete variable domain (other parts from reference TRBV11-1 and TRBJ2-4): EAEVAQSPRYKITEKSQAVAFWCDPISGHATLYWYRQILGQGPELLVQFQDESVVDDSQLPKDRFSAERLKGVDSTLKIQPAELGDSAMYLCASSSQGAKNIQYFGAGTRLSVL.

This clonotype was found many times. V usage is TRBV25-1 and J usage is TRBJ2-6; possibly TRBD2 for D (6 bases). The V end was cut by 1 base, the J end by 2 bases, with 9 bases between. CDR3 length equals 16 residues. In germline, CDR1 is MGHDK, CDR2 SYGVNS. The CDR3 coding sequence is TGTGCCAGCAGTGAATTCGGGGGTACTGGGGCCAACGTCCTGACTTTC. This gives the protein CASSEFGGTGANVLTF.

This clonotype occurred a few times. The chain joins TRBV4-2 to TRBJ1-2, with 10 bases aligning to TRBD1. Looked up from germline, CDR1 is LGHNA and CDR2 is YNFKEQ. Germline trimming cut 3 bases from V and 5 bases from J; bases unmatched to any gene: 3. This CDR3 region has 14 residues. CDR3 loop: CASSQGDRGYGYTF. Here the CDR3 DNA reads TGTGCCAGCAGCCAGGGGGACAGGGGATATGGCTACACCTTC.

The chain has TRBV6-1 and TRBJ2-5, with D perhaps assigned TRBD1 or TRBD2 (5 bases each). Germline CDR1 and CDR2: MNHNS and SASEGT. The V end was cut by 6 bases, the J end by 2 bases, with 13 bases between. The CDR3 has 14 residues. CDR3 region: CASSPGTIQETQYF. The CDR3 nucleotides are TGTGCCAGCAGCCCCGGGACCATACAAGAGACCCAGTACTTC.

This clonotype was seen many times. The CDR3: CASSPPGTGGNSPLHF. In DNA, the CDR3 is TGTGCCAGCAGCCCCCCCGGGACAGGGGGCAATTCACCCCTCCACTTT. The V and J genes are TRBV11-2 and TRBJ1-6; 12 bases fit TRBD1. Germline-derived CDR1 and CDR2 are SGHAT and FQNNGV. CDR3 length equals 16 residues. Trimming removed 5 bases from V and 7 bases from J; junction bases left unmatched: 6.

The chain couples TRBV4-1 to TRBJ2-7, with a tentative D call TRBD2 (5 bases). This CDR3 comprises 13 residues. The V end was cut by 4 bases, the J end by 3 bases, with 10 bases between. In germline, CDR1 is MGHRA, CDR2 YSYEKL. As DNA, the CDR3 is TGCGCCAGCAGCCCTTTTCGGGACTACGAGCAGTACTTC. Encoded protein: CASSPFRDYEQYF.

A word on this clonotype: A much larger clone lies a single base off, so this may be a read error. The V and J genes are TRBV20-1 and TRBJ1-4, with no clear D. Germline V lookup: CDR1 DFQATT, CDR2 SNEGSKA (reference sequence). CDR3 length: 16 amino acids. The CDR3 DNA follows: TGCAGTGCTAGGTCGTTCGGGGAAACCACTAATGGAAAACTGTTTTTT. It is translated as CSARSFGETTNGKLFF.

The V call is TRBV7-9, the J call TRBJ1-2; perhaps TRBD1 as D (5 bases). V dropped 5 bases and J dropped 6 bases, with 28 bases sitting between them. From germline, CDR1 is SEHNR and CDR2 FQNEAQ (reference sequence). The CDR3 length is 18 residues. The CDR3 DNA follows: TGTGCCAGCAGCCCCTCGGGGGAAGCCTTTAATTGGGGCAATGGCTACACCTTC. It codes for CASSPSGEAFNWGNGYTF.

The chain recombines TRBV7-3 with TRBJ2-2; 8 positions agree with TRBD1. V lost 5 bases, J lost 0 bases, and 5 bases stayed unmatched. Germline lookup yields CDR1 SGHTA and CDR2 FQGTGA. The CDR3 length is 16 residues. In DNA, the CDR3 is TGTGCCAGCAGCCCATCACAGGGGGCGAACACCGGGGAGCTGTTTTTT. This codes for CASSPSQGANTGELFF.